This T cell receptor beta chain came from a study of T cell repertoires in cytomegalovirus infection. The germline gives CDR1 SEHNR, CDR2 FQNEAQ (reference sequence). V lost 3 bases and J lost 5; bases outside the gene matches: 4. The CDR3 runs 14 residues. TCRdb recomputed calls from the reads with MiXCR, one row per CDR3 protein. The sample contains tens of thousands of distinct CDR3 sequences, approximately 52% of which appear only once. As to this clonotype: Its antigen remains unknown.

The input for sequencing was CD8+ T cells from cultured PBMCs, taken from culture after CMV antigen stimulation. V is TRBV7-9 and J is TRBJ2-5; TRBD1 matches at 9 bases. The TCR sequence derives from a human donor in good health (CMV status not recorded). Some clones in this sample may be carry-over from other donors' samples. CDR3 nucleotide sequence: TGTGCCAGCAGCTTGGTCGGACAGGGGGAGACCCAGTACTTC. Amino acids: CASSLVGQGETQYF.